This T cell receptor (beta chain) is from a study of cytomegalovirus exposure and HLA in healthy donors. A remark on this clone: Antigen unknown.

The ends were cut back, 7 bases at V and 5 bases at J, with 14 bases in the middle. The germline gives CDR1 SNHLY, CDR2 FYNNEI. CDR3 length: 13 residues. Profiled with immunoSEQ multiplex PCR; TCRdb holds only in-frame clones, not every one. The data show about 120,000 clones, approximately 95% seen once. Study-level points and caveats: Reportedly, cytomegalovirus status was diagnosed with high sensitivity and specificity. A few CMV-associated chains were confirmed in vitro to be specific for CMV antigens.

The J gene is TRBJ2-5, the V gene TRBV2; D uncertain. Material for sequencing was PBMCs. The receptor was isolated from a young man in good health and CMV-seronegative. CDR3 loop: CASKLPTRETQYF. The DNA for the CDR3 is TGTGCCAGCAAGCTCCCTACGCGGGAGACCCAGTACTTC.